One T cell receptor beta chain is described in this entry. Distinct nucleotide sequences in the sample also encode this CDR3. TCRdb's copy holds only in-frame clones and misses some; the assay was immunoSEQ multiplex PCR. This table holds 50,000 to 70,000 clones, over 75% found once. The data originate from a study of blood T cell repertoires in COVID-19. On the study more broadly: Samples came from the United States, Italy and Spain, spanning acute and convalescent COVID-19.

V trimming: 3 bases; J trimming: 2 bases; junction bases outside the gene matches: 3. This CDR3 is 15 amino acids long. Per germline, CDR1 LNHDA and CDR2 SQIVND (reference sequence). The sequence was collected from a woman aged 80 or older with active COVID-19. The sample consisted of peripheral blood. V and J are TRBV19 and TRBJ2-5; TRBD2 matches at 10 bases. The CDR3 reads CASSIASGGQETQYF. As DNA, the CDR3 is TGTGCCAGTAGTATTGCTAGCGGGGGTCAAGAGACCCAGTACTTC.